Below are 15 T cell receptor beta chains sequenced from a single sample in a study of cytomegalovirus exposure and HLA in healthy donors (dated by TCRdb to the late 2010s). Libraries were prepared through the immunoSEQ multiplex PCR assay. For the multiplex PCR, a mixture combining 60 forward primers for TCR Vbeta segments and 13 reverse primers for TCR Jbeta segments was used. TCRdb holds this immuneACCESS table with in-frame rearrangements only. Some clones are missing; in checked studies, unresolved V genes explain under half, and the rest has no known cause. The sample table includes some 64,000 clones. The ten largest clones capture 1.7% of the sample. Source material: PBMCs. Receptors were obtained from a woman aged 25 to 39 in good health and CMV-seronegative.

V gene TRBV4-1 combines with J gene TRBJ1-1; the D is unclear. CDR1 and CDR2 from the germline V gene are MGHRA and YSYEKL. CDR3 length equals 14 residues. V was shortened by 1 base and J by 0 bases, with 6 bases between the two germline ends. This CDR3 reads CASSQARLNTEAFF. The DNA of the CDR3 is TGCGCCAGCAGCCAAGCCAGATTGAACACTGAAGCTTTCTTT.

The V gene is TRBV5-6, the J gene TRBJ2-2; D perhaps matches TRBD1 (6 bases). Trimming left V 3 bases short and J 1 base short, with 13 bases between. Per the germline V gene, CDR1 is SGHDT and CDR2 is YYEEEE. The CDR3 sequence is 16 residues long. CDR3 nucleotide sequence: TGTGCCAGCAGCTCCGGACAGATCTTGAACACCGGGGAGCTGTTTTTT. Translating it yields CASSSGQILNTGELFF. The variable domain in full, completed from reference TRBV5-6 and TRBJ2-2, reads DAGVTQSPTHLIKTRGQQVTLRCSPKSGHDTVSWYQQALGQGPQFIFQYYEEEERQRGNFPDRFSGHQFPNYSSELNVNALLLGDSALYLCASSSGQILNTGELFFGEGSRLTVL.

The rearrangement links TRBV5-6 to TRBJ1-2, with no clear D. The CDR3 has 15 amino acids. From germline, CDR1 is SGHDT and CDR2 YYEEEE. The germline V and J ends were trimmed by 0 bases and 2 bases, with 11 bases remaining between them. The CDR3 loop is CASSLVGRTNYGYTF. CDR3 nucleotide sequence: TGTGCCAGCAGCTTGGTTGGGAGGACCAACTATGGCTACACCTTC.

The rearrangement uses TRBV27 and TRBJ1-5; 8 nucleotides align to TRBD1. The ends lost 6 bases at V and 3 bases at J; junction bases unmatched: 10. CDR1 is MNHEY and CDR2 is SMNVEV in the germline V gene (reference sequence). The CDR3 has 16 residues. CDR3 sequence (DNA): TGTGCCAGCAGCCGCAGGGGGCCTCCTCTCAATCAGCCCCAGCATTTT. Translating it yields CASSRRGPPLNQPQHF.

The V and J genes are TRBV7-9 and TRBJ2-6; 12 positions agree with TRBD1. From germline, CDR1 is SEHNR and CDR2 FQNEAQ (reference sequence). With V trimmed by 5 bases and J by 3 bases, 11 bases remained unmatched. The CDR3 has 19 residues. The CDR3: CASSPSKGQGAGGANVLTF. CDR3 bases: TGTGCCAGCAGCCCCTCTAAGGGACAGGGGGCAGGTGGGGCCAACGTCCTGACTTTC.

The chain combines TRBV7-2 with TRBJ1-6; no definite D call. V was cut by 8 bases and J by 10 bases, with 21 bases left in between. This CDR3 is built from 15 residues. The germline V gene encodes CDR1 SGHTA and CDR2 FQGNSA. CDR3 protein: CASRTPRGQPSPLHF. The CDR3 nucleotides read TGTGCCAGCCGAACTCCCCGAGGGCAACCGTCACCCCTCCACTTT. Full variable domain (outside the CDR3, taken from reference TRBV7-2 and TRBJ1-6): GAGVSQSPSNKVTEKGKDVELRCDPISGHTALYWYRQSLGQGLEFLIYFQGNSAPDKSGLPSDRFSAERTGGSVSTLTIQRTQQEDSAVYLCASRTPRGQPSPLHFGNGTRLTVT.

The genes are TRBV29-1 and TRBJ2-2, with 7 bases identical to TRBD2. The ends lost 7 bases at V and 7 bases at J; junction bases unmatched: 3. Germline loops: CDR1 SQVTM, CDR2 ANQGSEA. This CDR3 spans 11 amino acids. DNA for the CDR3: TGCAGCGCCGCGGGAGACGGGGAGCTGTTTTTT. This translates into CSAAGDGELFF.

The V gene is TRBV30, the J gene TRBJ2-7, with 11 positions matching TRBD2. V lost 1 base to trimming and J lost 6 bases; unmatched junction nucleotides: 5. In germline, CDR1 is GTSNPN, CDR2 SVGIG (reference sequence). The CDR3 spans 14 residues. The CDR3 DNA is TGTGCCTGGAGTGCACTAGCGGGGGTGCCCGAGCAGTACTTC. As protein: CAWSALAGVPEQYF.

This chain uses TRBV6-5 with TRBJ1-3, with D unresolved. Trimming took off 4 bases at V and 0 bases at J, with 13 bases between the two ends. There are 16 residues in the CDR3. Germline values: CDR1 MNHEY, CDR2 SVGAGI. CDR3 nucleotide sequence: TGTGCCAGCAGTTCCATTCGGCGGAGCTCTGGAAACACCATATATTTT. This sequence encodes CASSSIRRSSGNTIYF.

V gene TRBV4-2 combines with J gene TRBJ1-2, with D possibly being TRBD1 (5 bases). CDR3 length: 14 amino acids. V was pared by 3 bases and J by 4 bases, with 12 bases between. The V gene's germline CDR1 is LGHNA and CDR2 YNFKEQ. This CDR3 reads CASSQEQEAYGYTF. CDR3 in DNA: TGTGCCAGCAGCCAGGAACAGGAAGCCTATGGCTACACCTTC.

The genes are TRBV6-1 and TRBJ1-2, with 8 positions matching TRBD1. The CDR3 sequence is 14 residues long. J lost 3 bases, V lost 3 bases, and 3 bases had no gene match. Germline loops: CDR1 MNHNS, CDR2 SASEGT. This chain's CDR3 is CASSDRGRDYGYTF. The DNA of the CDR3 is TGTGCCAGCAGTGACAGGGGGCGAGACTATGGCTACACCTTC.

The chain couples TRBV7-6 to TRBJ1-1, with TRBD1 matching over 10 bases. CDR3 length equals 15 residues. Germline CDR1 SGHVS, CDR2 FNYEAQ. V was clipped by 4 bases and J by 5 bases; unmatched bases: 7. For the CDR3, the DNA is TGTGCCAGCAGCTCCGCGACAGGGGGCCGGACTGAAGCTTTCTTT. It codes for CASSSATGGRTEAFF.

The chain combines TRBV29-1 with TRBJ2-3, with 9 nucleotides matching TRBD2. Trimming took 4 bases from V and 6 from J; bases not matched to a gene: 11. Germline V gene lookup returns CDR1 SQVTM and CDR2 ANQGSEA. The CDR3 contains 15 residues. The DNA for the CDR3 is TGCAGCGTTGGGCGAGGCGGGGGGGCCGTGGATACGCAGTATTTT. Its protein is CSVGRGGGAVDTQYF.

The V call is TRBV9, the J call TRBJ1-2; 8 bases align to TRBD1. CDR1 is SGDLS, CDR2 YYNGEE, per germline. The CDR3 runs to 14 residues. V lost 0 bases to trimming and J lost 5 bases; unmatched junction nucleotides: 3. CDR3 coding DNA: TGTGCCAGCAGCGTAGCAGGGGGCCTTTATGGCTACACCTTC. Translation gives CASSVAGGLYGYTF.

The gene calls are TRBV5-4 and TRBJ1-2; 8 bases align to TRBD1. This CDR3 spans 14 amino acids. J lost 3 bases, V lost 4 bases, and 5 bases had no gene match. Germline CDR1 SGHNT, CDR2 YYREEE (reference sequence). CDR3 sequence reads: CASSPRDRHYGYTF. Written as DNA, the CDR3 is TGTGCCAGCAGCCCCCGGGACAGGCACTATGGCTACACCTTC. Using reference TRBV5-4 and TRBJ1-2 for the parts outside the CDR3, the full variable domain is ETGVTQSPTHLIKTRGQQVTLRCSSQSGHNTVSWYQQALGQGPQFIFQYYREEENGRGNFPPRFSGLQFPNYSSELNVNALELDDSALYLCASSPRDRHYGYTFGSGTRLTVV.